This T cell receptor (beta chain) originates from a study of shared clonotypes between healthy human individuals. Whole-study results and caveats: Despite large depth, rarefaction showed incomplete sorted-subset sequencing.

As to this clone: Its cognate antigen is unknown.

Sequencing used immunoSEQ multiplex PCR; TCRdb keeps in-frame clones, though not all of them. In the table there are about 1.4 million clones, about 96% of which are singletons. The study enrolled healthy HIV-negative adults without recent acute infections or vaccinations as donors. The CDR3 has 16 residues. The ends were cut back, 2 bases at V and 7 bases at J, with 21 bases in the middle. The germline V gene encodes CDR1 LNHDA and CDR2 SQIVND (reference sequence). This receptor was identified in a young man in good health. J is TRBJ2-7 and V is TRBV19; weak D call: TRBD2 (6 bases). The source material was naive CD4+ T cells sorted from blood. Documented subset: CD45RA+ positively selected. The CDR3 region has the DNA TGTGCCAGTAGTATAAAACGACAACTGACTGGGGGGGAGCAGTACTTC. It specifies CASSIKRQLTGGEQYF.